These 7 T cell receptor beta chains originate from one sample sequenced in a study of blood T cell repertoires in COVID-19. The data were produced by immunoSEQ multiplex PCR, yet TCRdb's version contains in-frame clones alone and is incomplete. The table includes around 94,000 clones, 70% to 90% detected once. Sequencing was performed on peripheral blood. The receptor source for this set is a man between 50 and 59 years old with active or convalescent COVID-19.

As for this clone: Other nucleotide sequences from this sample produce the same CDR3. This chain uses TRBV5-1 with TRBJ1-6; D might be TRBD1 (6 bases). The CDR3 has 14 amino acids. The germline V and J ends were trimmed by 2 bases and 10 bases, with 13 bases remaining between them. The germline gives CDR1 SGHRS, CDR2 YFSETQ. The CDR3 DNA reads as TGCGCCAGCAGCTTAGGACAGTCAGGCTCACCCCTCCACTTT. It yields the protein CASSLGQSGSPLHF.

This clone is medium-sized (0.01 to 0.1%) in the sample. This chain connects TRBV10-3 to TRBJ2-7, with D perhaps TRBD2 (7 bases). Trimming shortened V by 0 bases and J by 9 bases, and 18 bases separated the two germline ends. The germline gives CDR1 ENHRY, CDR2 SYGVKD. The length of the CDR3 is 15 residues. The CDR3 bases are TGTGCCATCAGTGAGTCGGACGGGGGGCGCCTGGGGCAGTACTTC. Encoded protein: CAISESDGGRLGQYF.

The table lists this clone with a few counts. This sequence joins TRBV28 and TRBJ2-4; D might be TRBD1 (5 bases). V lost 1 base to trimming and J lost 16 bases, with 14 bases between them. Per germline, CDR1 MDHEN and CDR2 SYDVKM. CDR3 length equals 12 residues. The CDR3 sequence: CASSLSQGRFYF. In nucleotides, the CDR3 is TGTGCCAGCAGTTTATCCCAGGGAAGATTCTACTTC.

This clone was detected only once. The V call is TRBV18, the J call TRBJ1-2; TRBD1 agrees at 7 bases. J gave up 1 base and V 2 bases, and 4 bases lay outside the gene matches. CDR1 KGHSH and CDR2 LQKENI come from the germline V gene. The CDR3 contains 15 residues. Here the CDR3 DNA reads TGTGCCAGCTCACCAGGGACAGAGAATAACTATGGCTACACCTTC. Residues: CASSPGTENNYGYTF.

The CDR3 is CASGGTESSTDTQYF. The CDR3 DNA reads as TGTGCCAGCGGGGGGACAGAATCTAGCACAGATACGCAGTATTTT. This chain joins TRBV7-9 and TRBJ2-3, with a weak D call TRBD1 (7 bases). Germline V CDR1 and CDR2: SEHNR, FQNEAQ (reference sequence). The CDR3 is 15 residues long. V was shortened by 8 bases and J by 0 bases, with 15 bases between the two germline ends.

The genes are TRBV19 and TRBJ1-1; no clear D gene. V was clipped by 4 bases and J by 4 bases, with 13 bases between them. This CDR3 is built from 14 residues. The V gene's germline CDR1 is LNHDA and CDR2 SQIVND (reference sequence). As DNA, the CDR3 is TGTGCCAGTAGTAGTTCGGGGTGGGCCACTGAAGCTTTCTTT. Translation: CASSSSGWATEAFF.

The chain joins TRBV29-1 to TRBJ1-4; D not certain. This CDR3 has 12 residues. The germline V gene encodes CDR1 SQVTM and CDR2 ANQGSEA. The ends were cut back, 7 bases at V and 2 bases at J, with 8 bases in the middle. For the CDR3, the DNA is TGCAGCGCCGTTCGTACTAATGAAAAACTGTTTTTT. It yields the protein CSAVRTNEKLFF.